The source of this T cell receptor beta chain is a study of shared clonotypes between healthy human individuals. Study at large: A couple of women and a few men aged 18 to 49 served as donors.

Replicate PCRs for sorted subsets used around 190 ng DNA; this equaled some 30,000 T cell genomes. Using immunoSEQ multiplex PCR, the repertoire was profiled, and TCRdb retains in-frame clones only, with some absent. The repertoire holds 2 million to 3 million clones, 80% to 95% seen once, with approximately 0.36% in the top ten. Whole-study findings and limits: A small donor pool kept down the genetic and exposure-history diversity that was represented. Larger estimated richness was generally recorded for naive subsets relative to memory subsets.

Concerning this clone: The antigen is not known.

The CDR3 is made up of 14 amino acids. Trimming cost V 4 bases and J 9 bases, with 19 bases left between them. In germline, CDR1 is KGHSH, CDR2 LQKENI. The chain links TRBV18 to TRBJ2-7; perhaps TRBD2 as D (5 bases). The sample was naive CD4+ T cells from PBMCs. The subset was: CD45RA+ positively selected. This sequence originates from a man between 18 and 35 years old in good health. Some clones in this sample may be carry-over from other donors' samples. The CDR3 coding sequence is TGTGCCAGCTCACTCACTACGGAGGACGGGGTGCAGTACTTC. This codes for CASSLTTEDGVQYF.